Below, 22 T cell receptor beta chains from the same sample are listed, as sequenced in a study of blood T cells in healthy people across ages. A second PCR, run for roughly 7 to 12 cycles, used a sample-barcoded 5' primer plus a J-beta primer mix. TCRdb re-called the 5' RACE reads through MiXCR, storing one row per CDR3 protein. The sample has some 560,000 distinct CDR3 sequences, about 27% seen once; the top ten hold over 3.5%. The same data also contributed to another study, on T cells of mothers and their children.

Input material: blood. These receptors were obtained from a boy between 2 and 10 years old in good health.

V is TRBV20-1 and J is TRBJ2-7; 11 bases are shared with TRBD2. J gave up 4 bases and V 0 bases, and 11 bases lay outside the gene matches. This CDR3 comprises 17 residues. Germline V lookup: CDR1 DFQATT, CDR2 SNEGSKA (reference sequence). CDR3 sequence (DNA): TGCAGTGCTAGAGATAGCACTAGCGGGGGACCCAGTTACGAGCAGTACTTC. Its protein is CSARDSTSGGPSYEQYF.

The chain is built from TRBV7-7 and TRBJ2-1; possible D gene TRBD2, 5 bases. This CDR3 has 14 amino acids. The germline V and J ends were trimmed by 2 bases and 9 bases, with 14 bases remaining between them. The germline CDR1 and CDR2 sequences are SSHAT and FNYEAQ (reference sequence). The CDR3 bases are TGTGCCAGCAGCTTACGAGGACTCGATTCTGAGCAGTTCTTC. It translates to CASSLRGLDSEQFF.

This clonotype has only a few counts. The junction and the germline gene differ at one end; a read error may be behind it. The chain links TRBV7-9 to TRBJ1-4; D not resolved. CDR3 length: 13 residues. CDR1 and CDR2 from the germline V gene are SEHNR and FQNEAQ (reference sequence). CDR3 sequence reads: CASSSAGRGKPFF. The CDR3 nucleotides are TGTGCCAGCAGCTCGGCCGGGCGTGGAAAACCGTTTTTT.

This clonotype has at least ten counts. The rearrangement links TRBV20-1 to TRBJ2-2; tentative D call: TRBD1 (6 bases). Trimming removed 0 bases from V and 4 bases from J, with 9 bases in between. CDR3 length equals 14 residues. Germline V gives CDR1 DFQATT, CDR2 SNEGSKA (reference sequence). CDR3 sequence (DNA): TGCAGTGCTAGAGATCCCAGGGGCACCGGGGAGCTGTTTTTT. The encoded protein is CSARDPRGTGELFF.

The gene calls are TRBV5-1 and TRBJ2-5, with D perhaps matching TRBD1 (7 bases). CDR1 and CDR2 (germline): SGHRS, YFSETQ. CDR3 length: 14 amino acids. V dropped 4 bases and J dropped 5 bases, with 15 bases sitting between them. The CDR3 reads CASSPRDSGETQYF. The CDR3 DNA reads as TGCGCCAGCAGCCCGAGGGACAGCGGGGAGACCCAGTACTTC.

The chain joins TRBV7-9 to TRBJ2-4, with 8 bases identical to TRBD1. The CDR3 has 16 residues. J gave up 2 bases and V 5 bases, and 8 bases lay outside the gene matches. Germline assignment: CDR1 SEHNR and CDR2 FQNEAQ (reference sequence). The CDR3, as DNA: TGTGCCAGCAGCACCCCGACAGGGGTTACCAAAAACATTCAGTACTTC. Encoded protein: CASSTPTGVTKNIQYF.

This clonotype was seen a few times. In DNA, the CDR3 is TGCGCCAGCAATGAGAGGGGCGTTTGGACTGAAGCTTTCTTT. Encoded protein: CASNERGVWTEAFF. V gene TRBV5-1 combines with J gene TRBJ1-1; tentatively, D is TRBD1 (5 bases). The CDR3 totals 14 residues. Trimming shortened V by 6 bases and J by 5 bases, and 17 bases separated the two germline ends. The germline gives CDR1 SGHRS, CDR2 YFSETQ.

This clonotype was counted between two and nine times. The chain uses TRBV5-1 and TRBJ2-5, with TRBD2 matching 12 bases. Germline lookup yields CDR1 SGHRS and CDR2 YFSETQ. The CDR3 is 16 residues long. J gave up 5 bases and V 0 bases, and 5 bases lay outside the gene matches. The CDR3, as DNA: TGCGCCAGCAGCTTGGCTCTAGCGGGGGGGCGCGAGACCCAGTACTTC. Translated: CASSLALAGGRETQYF.

This clonotype has more than one count but fewer than ten. The chain is built from TRBV7-2 and TRBJ2-1, with 10 bases lining up with TRBD1. The J call may be incorrect, as the DNA end agrees better with TRBJ2-7. This CDR3 is 13 amino acids long. Germline-derived CDR1 and CDR2 are SGHTA and FQGNSA. The CDR3 sequence: CASRQTGGDEQYF. For the CDR3, the DNA is TGTGCCAGCAGACAGACAGGGGGCGACGAGCAGTACTTC.

The V call is TRBV7-9, the J call TRBJ2-7, with no clear D. The CDR3 covers 14 residues. Germline assignment: CDR1 SEHNR and CDR2 FQNEAQ (reference sequence). V dropped 0 bases and J dropped 1 base, with 7 bases sitting between them. CDR3 sequence reads: CASSLAESSYEQYF. In nucleotides, the CDR3 is TGTGCCAGCAGCTTAGCGGAAAGTTCCTACGAGCAGTACTTC.

The genes are TRBV6-2 or TRBV6-3 and TRBJ2-1; no reliable D call. This CDR3 spans 15 amino acids. The germline CDR1 and CDR2 sequences are MNHEY and SVGEGT. Deletions cut 0 bases from V and 0 bases from J, with 6 bases between. The CDR3 is CASSYSSSSYNEQFF. Written as DNA, the CDR3 is TGTGCCAGCAGTTACTCCTCTAGCTCCTACAATGAGCAGTTCTTC.

The chain combines TRBV20-1 with TRBJ2-7, with D possibly TRBD2 on 7 matching bases. This CDR3 region has 15 residues. V dropped 7 bases and J dropped 3 bases, with 22 bases sitting between them. Per germline, CDR1 DFQATT and CDR2 SNEGSKA (reference sequence). The CDR3 sequence: CSVKEGGTGGYEQYF. The CDR3, as DNA: TGCAGTGTTAAGGAGGGGGGGACCGGAGGCTACGAGCAGTACTTC.

The CDR3 sequence is CATSGGRADNEQFF. The DNA for the CDR3 is TGTGCCACCAGTGGGGGGAGGGCCGACAATGAGCAGTTCTTC. The rearrangement links TRBV24-1 to TRBJ2-1; 7 bases agree with TRBD2. This CDR3 comprises 14 residues. CDR1 and CDR2 (germline): KGHDR, SFDVKD. The ends lost 5 bases at V and 5 bases at J; junction bases unmatched: 5.

The chain links TRBV6-5 to TRBJ2-7; tentatively, D is TRBD1 or TRBD2 (5 bases each). Germline CDR1 MNHEY, CDR2 SVGAGI. This CDR3 has 13 residues. Trimming shortened V by 6 bases and J by 1 base, and 10 bases separated the two germline ends. The CDR3 region has the DNA TGTGCCAGCAGACGAGGGGCGTCCTACGAGCAGTACTTC. Its translation is CASRRGASYEQYF.

The V call is TRBV5-6, the J call TRBJ2-1; no firm D call. Trimming removed 1 base from V and 0 bases from J, with 14 bases in between. The V gene's germline CDR1 is SGHDT and CDR2 YYEEEE. The CDR3 covers 17 residues. CDR3 sequence: CASSLLTQQSSYNEQFF. The CDR3 region has the DNA TGTGCCAGCAGCTTGTTGACACAACAGAGCTCCTACAATGAGCAGTTCTTC.

Note on this clonotype: Given a much more abundant clone one base away, this may be a read error. The rearrangement links TRBV15 to TRBJ1-1, with D uncertain. The CDR3 extends over 15 amino acids. Germline values: CDR1 LNHNV, CDR2 YYDKDF (reference sequence). In DNA form, the CDR3 reads TGTGTCACCAGCACCACTTTTGGCTGGACGGATGAAGCTTTCTTT. It translates to CVTSTTFGWTDEAFF.

This chain uses TRBV15 with TRBJ2-2; D uncertain. The germline V gene has CDR1 LNHNV and CDR2 YYDKDF (reference sequence). The CDR3 has 17 residues. V lost 1 base, J lost 0 bases, and 12 bases lay in between. The DNA of the CDR3 is TGTGCCACCAGCAGAGGGGCAGCCCCAACGAACACCGGGGAGCTGTTTTTT. Its translation is CATSRGAAPTNTGELFF.

CDR3 bases: TGCAGTGCTAGAGGGTCAGGGAGCTCCTACGAGCAGTACTTC. This gives the protein CSARGSGSSYEQYF. This chain connects TRBV20-1 to TRBJ2-7; either TRBD1 or TRBD2 may supply D (5 bases each). CDR3 length equals 14 residues. Trimming took 1 base from V and 0 from J, leaving 10 bases between them. Germline CDR1 DFQATT, CDR2 SNEGSKA (reference sequence).

The chain has TRBV7-9 and TRBJ2-1; a weak D match, TRBD2 (6 bases). V gave up 4 bases and J gave up 2 bases, with 15 bases separating them. CDR1 is SEHNR and CDR2 is FQNEAQ in the germline V gene (reference sequence). The CDR3 has 16 amino acids. The CDR3 sequence is CASSSLTRGAYNEQFF. CDR3 DNA: TGTGCCAGCAGCTCCCTTACCCGCGGGGCCTACAATGAGCAGTTCTTC.

The rearrangement links TRBV3-1 to TRBJ2-1; D unclear. V was clipped by 4 bases and J by 2 bases, with 12 bases between them. CDR1 is LGHDT, CDR2 YNNKEL, per germline (reference sequence). The CDR3 runs 15 residues. The CDR3 DNA follows: TGTGCCAGCAGCCCGATCTCGATGGCCTACAATGAGCAGTTCTTC. Its translation is CASSPISMAYNEQFF.

The count of this clonotype is one. With a much larger clone just one base away, this may be a read error. This sequence joins TRBV4-3 and TRBJ2-7; D not certain. CDR1 is LGHNA and CDR2 is YSLEER in the germline V gene. The CDR3 contains 14 residues. CDR3 protein: CASNQDLTPATQYF. The CDR3 region has the DNA TGCGCCAGCAACCAAGATCTCACCCCGGCGACTCAGTACTTC.

The rearrangement uses TRBV5-1 and TRBJ1-1; D uncertain. The CDR3 is made up of 14 amino acids. CDR1 and CDR2 from the germline V gene are SGHRS and YFSETQ. The V end lost 2 bases, the J end lost 1 base, and 9 bases lay between the germline ends. The CDR3 region is CASSFTWENTEAFF. Written as DNA, the CDR3 is TGCGCCAGCAGCTTTACATGGGAGAACACTGAAGCTTTCTTT.